This T cell receptor (beta chain) was sequenced during a study of T cells in Graves' hyperthyroidism and ophthalmopathy (dated by TCRdb to between 2018 and 2020). With regard to the full study: Peripheral blood was collected at initial diagnosis, before any treatment. A discovery cohort of approximately 97 patients, approximately 44 with Graves' ophthalmopathy and about 58 with stable Graves' hyperthyroidism, was used to find distinguishing TCR V-J signatures. Prospective prediction of ophthalmopathy was tested in an independent validation cohort consisting of 18 hyperthyroidism patients and approximately 16 patients who later progressed to ophthalmopathy. The 95 to 100 discovery patients were randomly divided into training and test sets at a 7:3 ratio. In about six Graves' hyperthyroidism patients, the study also compared T-cell repertoires from thyroid tissue with T-cell repertoires from blood. Once sampling was done, hyperthyroidism patients were given methimazole at a starting dose of 30 mg daily, whereas ophthalmopathy patients were given high-dose intravenous methylprednisolone. The paper reports TCR Vbeta CDR3 sequencing of approximately 140 peripheral blood samples: 40 to 45 ophthalmopathy, under 85 hyperthyroidism and 17 progressor patients.

The TCR beta CDR3 regions were amplified from RNA transcripts. A first-round RT-PCR of the TCR CDR3 used the HTBI primer set with the Qiagen OneStep RT-PCR kit. A second multiplex PCR round built the libraries, followed by size selection and purification. The libraries were sequenced on an Illumina HiSeq2000 using paired-end 100 bp reads. As for the original processing: SOAPnuke was used to process the raw data, with reads discarded if the reads contained adapters or uncalled bases, had a mean Phred below 15, or lacked an exact constant-primer or identifier match. COPE v1.2.5 was used to merge the high-quality paired reads, and each unique nucleotide sequence was defined as a clonotype. MiTCR v1.1 was used to align the clonotypes against IMGT TRBV, TRBD and TRBJ reference segments. Analysis was restricted to V-J combinations with a frequency above 0.0001, which covered 99.2% of repertoires. A TCS score was defined as the ratio of F50 (clonal expansion) to E x V (chaos), with BLOSUM62-based TCRdist applied between CDR3 peptides within each V-J. Welch's t-statistics and random forest reduced roughly 530 V-J features to 10 to 15, which were used in a naive Bayes classifier (R e1071). The public sequencing data were trimmed at Q25 with fastp and processed into clonotypes with MiXCR by TCRdb, which kept only in-frame beta chains. Entries are consolidated by CDR3 protein sequence, retaining the most common genes and DNA. These V and J calls are TCRdb output, not the study's own analysis. This sample comprises fewer than 450,000 distinct CDR3 sequences, about 15% of them detected only once. Around a third of the sample comes from the top ten.

General findings and caveats noted by the study authors: In validation, the model predicted progression to ophthalmopathy a median of roughly six months before onset, with about 64% sensitivity and about 72% specificity. A model built on a 13 V-J signature distinguished ophthalmopathy from stable hyperthyroidism, reaching about 88% sensitivity and under 84% specificity in cross-validation and 80%/75% in testing. Blood samples also contained most of the expanded thyroid clonotypes (frequency above 0.001), which suggests that blood repertoires may reflect thyroid immune responses. No statistical method was used to fix the sample size in advance, and group allocation was not hidden from the investigators.

Hyperthyroidism patients were newly diagnosed, had a disease duration of under 2 months, and were aged 18 to 65 years. Patients with uncontrolled infections, other autoimmune diseases, pregnancy or lactation were excluded. Diagnoses relied on clinical symptoms, serum thyroxine and TRAb, thyroid ultrasound and orbital computed tomography. For progressor patients, blood was drawn at the first diagnosis of hyperthyroidism, before any ophthalmopathy symptoms had appeared. PBMCs were separated from roughly 10 ml of fresh peripheral blood using Ficoll-Paque density gradient centrifugation. Progressor patients were initially diagnosed with Graves' hyperthyroidism and developed ophthalmopathy during follow-up. Trizol reagent was used to extract total RNA, and RNA quality was then checked on an Agilent 2100 Bioanalyzer. The CDR3 starts with the cysteine, ends with the phenylalanine, and has 13 residues. The read is trimmed to its CDR3 DNA, 39 bases read in frame from base 1. A distance of 5 bases separates the germline ends of V and J, which lose 0 bases and 4 bases respectively. In the germline V gene, CDR1 corresponds to MNHEY and CDR2 to SVGEGT.

This clonotype was seen a few times. Its antigen is unknown. No per-base quality is available; no much larger clone lies one base away. The sequence joins TRBV6-2 or TRBV6-3 to TRBJ2-3, with the identity of the D gene unclear. What was sequenced was blood. The TCR sequence derives from a woman in her 30s with Graves' hyperthyroidism that later progressed to Graves' ophthalmopathy. The CDR3 protein is CASSYSGPDTQYF. DNA sequence: TGTGCCAGCAGTTACTCCGGCCCAGATACGCAGTATTTT.